This T cell receptor (beta chain) was obtained from a study of blood T cell repertoires in COVID-19. On the study more broadly: Acute and convalescent COVID-19 samples came from the United States, Italy and Spain. In each case, the material was cDNA or gDNA derived from T cells, B-cell-depleted T cells, or PBMCs.

Under the authors' procedure: Nucleated cell counts were estimated from reference gene primer amplification. Generated by immunoSEQ multiplex PCR, the TCRdb table keeps only in-frame clones and is missing some. That table is the source of V, J and clone size, and D and trimming were worked out from the DNA. The sample yields about 160,000 clones, approximately 87% seen once. V dropped 2 bases and J dropped 0; count of bases not matched to a gene: 5. CDR1 is SGHRS, CDR2 YFSETQ, per germline. The CDR3 consists of 16 residues. In Seattle, patients joined the study during active infection and were tracked longitudinally.

The source of this sequence is a woman in her 70s with COVID-19, enrolled during active disease. The chain couples TRBV5-1 to TRBJ1-1, with 9 bases matching TRBD1. Sequencing input: peripheral blood. The CDR3 region is CASSFTGGQMNTEAFF. CDR3 DNA sequence: TGCGCCAGCAGCTTTACAGGGGGCCAAATGAACACTGAAGCTTTCTTT.